These 7 T cell receptor beta chains share one sample of origin, sequenced in a study of cytomegalovirus exposure and HLA in healthy donors. PCR employed 60 Vbeta and 13 Jbeta primers. The assay was immunoSEQ multiplex PCR, and TCRdb's table has in-frame clones only and misses some. This table holds roughly 75,000 clones, 75% to 85% found once. The sample consisted of PBMCs. The receptors come from a man between 65 and 85 years old in good health and CMV-seropositive.

The chain has TRBV28 and TRBJ1-5; a possible D gene is TRBD1 (6 bases). Trimming shortened V by 10 bases and J by 2 bases, and 18 bases separated the two germline ends. CDR1 and CDR2 from the germline V gene are MDHEN and SYDVKM. This CDR3 is 15 amino acids long. The DNA of the CDR3 is TGTGCCACCCTAAAAGGGGGAAATCGCAATCAGCCCCAGCATTTT. Protein product: CATLKGGNRNQPQHF.

The chain combines TRBV19 with TRBJ2-7, with 14 bases that match TRBD2. This CDR3 spans 14 amino acids. Germline-derived CDR1 and CDR2 are LNHDA and SQIVND (reference sequence). Trimming cost V 5 bases and J 5 bases; bases outside gene matches: 2. CDR3 sequence (DNA): TGTGCCAGTAGTGGGGGACTAGCGGGAGACGAGCAGTACTTC. Protein: CASSGGLAGDEQYF.

The chain combines TRBV19 with TRBJ2-5, with 7 positions matching TRBD2. CDR1 is LNHDA, CDR2 SQIVND, per germline (reference sequence). Trimming at V came to 4 bases and at J to 4 bases, leaving 3 bases not matched to a gene. The CDR3 contains 13 residues. CDR3 amino acids: CASSRGGGETQYF. CDR3 DNA sequence: TGTGCCAGTAGTAGGGGGGGTGGAGAGACCCAGTACTTC.

The gene calls are TRBV19 and TRBJ2-7, with 7 bases lining up with TRBD1. The CDR3 contains 13 residues. The V segment lost 9 bases and the J segment 1 base; nucleotides outside the gene matches: 6. Germline CDR1 is LNHDA and CDR2 is SQIVND (reference sequence). CDR3 sequence (DNA): TGTGCCAGCTCCGGACAGGATTCCTACGAGCAGTACTTC. Amino acids: CASSGQDSYEQYF. Based on the CDR3 plus reference TRBV19 and TRBJ2-7, the full variable domain is DGGITQSPKYLFRKEGQNVTLSCEQNLNHDAMYWYRQDPGQGLRLIYYSQIVNDFQKGDIAEGYSVSREKKESFPLTVTSAQKNPTAFYLCASSGQDSYEQYFGPGTRLTVT.

CDR3 bases: TGCGCCAGCAGCTTTATGGGAGGAGGCGACACTGAAGCTTTCTTT. Its translation: CASSFMGGGDTEAFF. The chain is built from TRBV5-1 and TRBJ1-1; D unresolved. Germline values: CDR1 SGHRS, CDR2 YFSETQ. V was trimmed by 2 bases and J by 3 bases, leaving 14 bases between them. This CDR3 is built from 15 residues.

Only a few counts were recorded for this clone. The chain has TRBV29-1 and TRBJ2-7, with D tentatively TRBD1 (5 bases). V gave up 3 bases and J gave up 3 bases, with 12 bases separating them. The CDR3 extends over 13 amino acids. Looked up from germline, CDR1 is SQVTM and CDR2 is ANQGSEA. CDR3 protein: CSVEKVQGYEQYF. For the CDR3, the DNA is TGCAGCGTTGAGAAGGTCCAGGGCTACGAGCAGTACTTC.

The chain uses TRBV19 and TRBJ1-1; D perhaps matches TRBD1 (6 bases). The CDR3 is made up of 13 amino acids. V gave up 7 bases and J gave up 5 bases, with 14 bases separating them. Germline V gives CDR1 LNHDA, CDR2 SQIVND (reference sequence). CDR3 nucleotides: TGTGCCAGTACCTCAGGCAGGGGAACTGAAGCTTTCTTT. Its translation is CASTSGRGTEAFF.